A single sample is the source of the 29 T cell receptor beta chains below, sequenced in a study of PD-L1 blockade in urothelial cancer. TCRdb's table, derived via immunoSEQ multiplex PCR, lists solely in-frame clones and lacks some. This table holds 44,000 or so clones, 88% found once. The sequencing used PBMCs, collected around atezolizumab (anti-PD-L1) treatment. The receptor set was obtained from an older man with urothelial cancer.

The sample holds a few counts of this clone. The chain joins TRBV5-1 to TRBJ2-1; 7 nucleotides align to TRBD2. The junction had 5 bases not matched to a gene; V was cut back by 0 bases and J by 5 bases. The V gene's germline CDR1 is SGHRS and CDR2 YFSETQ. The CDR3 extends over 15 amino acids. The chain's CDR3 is CASSLAGGLNNEQFF. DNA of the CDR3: TGCGCCAGCAGCTTGGCGGGAGGCCTCAACAATGAGCAGTTCTTC.

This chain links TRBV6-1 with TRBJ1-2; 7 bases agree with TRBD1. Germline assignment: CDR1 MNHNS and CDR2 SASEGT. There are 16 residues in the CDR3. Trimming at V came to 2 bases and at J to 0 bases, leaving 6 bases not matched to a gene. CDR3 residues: CASSESSTGSNYGYTF. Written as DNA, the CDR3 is TGTGCCAGCAGTGAATCATCGACAGGGTCTAACTATGGCTACACCTTC.

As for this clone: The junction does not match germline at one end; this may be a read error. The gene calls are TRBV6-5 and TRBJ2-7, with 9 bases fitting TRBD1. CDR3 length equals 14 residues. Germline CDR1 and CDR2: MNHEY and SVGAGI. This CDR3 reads CAISETGQGYEQYF. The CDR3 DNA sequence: TGTGCCATCAGTGAGACGGGACAGGGTTACGAGCAGTACTTC.

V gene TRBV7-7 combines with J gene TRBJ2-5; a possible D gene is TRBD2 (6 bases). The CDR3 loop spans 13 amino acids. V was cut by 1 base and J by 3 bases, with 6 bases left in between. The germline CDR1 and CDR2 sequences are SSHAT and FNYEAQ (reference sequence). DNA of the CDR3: TGTGCCAGCAGCTTAGGCGGGAAAGAGACCCAGTACTTC. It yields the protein CASSLGGKETQYF.

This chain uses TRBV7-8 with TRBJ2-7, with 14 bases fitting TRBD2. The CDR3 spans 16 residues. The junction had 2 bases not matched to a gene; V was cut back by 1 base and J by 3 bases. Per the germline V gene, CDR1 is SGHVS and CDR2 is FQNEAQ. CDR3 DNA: TGTGCCAGCAGCTTAGGACTAGCGGGAGGGAGCTACGAGCAGTACTTC. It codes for CASSLGLAGGSYEQYF.

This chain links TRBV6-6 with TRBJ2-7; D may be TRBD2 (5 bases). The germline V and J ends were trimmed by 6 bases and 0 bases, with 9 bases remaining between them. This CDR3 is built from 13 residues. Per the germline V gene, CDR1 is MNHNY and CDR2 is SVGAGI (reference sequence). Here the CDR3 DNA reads TGTGCCAGCAGAGGAGGCAGCTCCTACGAGCAGTACTTC. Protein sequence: CASRGGSSYEQYF.

The DNA for the CDR3 is TGTGCCAGCATGGACAGGGTGAACACTGAAGCTTTCTTT. Encoded protein: CASMDRVNTEAFF. The chain is built from TRBV27 and TRBJ1-1; 8 positions match TRBD1. The germline V gene encodes CDR1 MNHEY and CDR2 SMNVEV (reference sequence). J was trimmed by 0 bases and V by 7 bases; bases with no gene match: 1. This CDR3 is built from 13 residues.

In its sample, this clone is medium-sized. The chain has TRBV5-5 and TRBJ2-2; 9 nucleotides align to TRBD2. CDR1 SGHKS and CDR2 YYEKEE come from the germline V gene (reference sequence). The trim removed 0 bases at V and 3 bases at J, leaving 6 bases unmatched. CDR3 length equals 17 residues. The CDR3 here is CASSLAVAGGDTGELFF. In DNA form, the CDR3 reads TGTGCCAGCAGCTTGGCCGTCGCGGGAGGGGACACCGGGGAGCTGTTTTTT.

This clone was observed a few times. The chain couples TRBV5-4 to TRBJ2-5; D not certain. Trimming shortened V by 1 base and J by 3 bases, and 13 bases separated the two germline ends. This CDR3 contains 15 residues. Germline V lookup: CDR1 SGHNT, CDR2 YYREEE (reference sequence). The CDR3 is CASSLLGTAEETQYF. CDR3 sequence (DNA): TGTGCCAGCAGCTTGTTGGGCACGGCTGAAGAGACCCAGTACTTC.

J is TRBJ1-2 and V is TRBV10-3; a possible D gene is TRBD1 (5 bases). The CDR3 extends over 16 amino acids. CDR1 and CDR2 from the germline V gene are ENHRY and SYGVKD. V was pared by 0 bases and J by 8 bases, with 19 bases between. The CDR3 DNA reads TGTGCCATCAGTGAGTCGACTCAGGAGGTCCGGGGGGGCTACACCTTC. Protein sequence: CAISESTQEVRGGYTF.

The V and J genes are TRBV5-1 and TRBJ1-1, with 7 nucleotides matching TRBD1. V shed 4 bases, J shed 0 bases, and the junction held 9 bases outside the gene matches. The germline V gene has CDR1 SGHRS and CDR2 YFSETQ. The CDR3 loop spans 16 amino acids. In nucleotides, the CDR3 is TGCGCCAGCAGCAGTAAAAAGACAGGGCTGAACACTGAAGCTTTCTTT. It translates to CASSSKKTGLNTEAFF.

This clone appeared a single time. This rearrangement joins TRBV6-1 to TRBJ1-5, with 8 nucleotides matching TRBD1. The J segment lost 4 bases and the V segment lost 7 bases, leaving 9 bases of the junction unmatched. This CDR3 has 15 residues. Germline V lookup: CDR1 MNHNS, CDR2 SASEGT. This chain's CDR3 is CASTEGDRQNQPQHF. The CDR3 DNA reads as TGTGCCAGCACCGAAGGGGACAGGCAAAATCAGCCCCAGCATTTT.

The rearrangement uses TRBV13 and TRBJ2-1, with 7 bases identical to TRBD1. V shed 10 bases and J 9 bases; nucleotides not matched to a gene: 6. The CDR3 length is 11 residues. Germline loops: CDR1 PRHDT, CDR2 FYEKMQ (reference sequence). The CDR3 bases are TGTGCCACCACCCGGGACAGTGAGCAGTTCTTC. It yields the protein CATTRDSEQFF.

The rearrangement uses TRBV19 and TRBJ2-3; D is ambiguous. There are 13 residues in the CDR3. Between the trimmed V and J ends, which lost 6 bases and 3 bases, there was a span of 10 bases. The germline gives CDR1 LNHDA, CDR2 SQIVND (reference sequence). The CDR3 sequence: CASRRVGTDTQYF. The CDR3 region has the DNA TGTGCCAGTAGACGGGTGGGTACAGATACGCAGTATTTT.

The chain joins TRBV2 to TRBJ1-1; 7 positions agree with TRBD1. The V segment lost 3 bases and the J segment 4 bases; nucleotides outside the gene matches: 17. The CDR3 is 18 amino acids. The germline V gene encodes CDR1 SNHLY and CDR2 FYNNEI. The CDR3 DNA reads TGTGCCAGCAGTGAGACAAGGCCTAGACAGGGTAGGGTCACTGAAGCTTTCTTT. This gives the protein CASSETRPRQGRVTEAFF.

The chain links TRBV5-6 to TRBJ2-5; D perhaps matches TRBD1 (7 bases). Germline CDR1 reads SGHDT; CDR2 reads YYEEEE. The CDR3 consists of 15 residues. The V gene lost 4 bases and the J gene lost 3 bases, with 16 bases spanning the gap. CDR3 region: CASSGFQGGKETQYF. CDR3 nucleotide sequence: TGTGCCAGCAGCGGATTTCAGGGGGGAAAAGAGACCCAGTACTTC.

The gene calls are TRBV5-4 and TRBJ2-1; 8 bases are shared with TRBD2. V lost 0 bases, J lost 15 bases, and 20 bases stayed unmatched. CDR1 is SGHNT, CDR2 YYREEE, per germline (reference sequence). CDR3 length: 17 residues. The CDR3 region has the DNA TGTGCCAGCAGCTTGGCAGGGGCGGGAGGCGGCAAACCTCTACGGTTCTTC. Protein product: CASSLAGAGGGKPLRFF.

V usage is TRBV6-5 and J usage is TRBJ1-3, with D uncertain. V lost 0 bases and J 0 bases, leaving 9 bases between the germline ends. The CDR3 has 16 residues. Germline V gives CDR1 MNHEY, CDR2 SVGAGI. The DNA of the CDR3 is TGTGCCAGCAGTTACTCCCGACAACACTCTGGAAACACCATATATTTT. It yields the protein CASSYSRQHSGNTIYF.

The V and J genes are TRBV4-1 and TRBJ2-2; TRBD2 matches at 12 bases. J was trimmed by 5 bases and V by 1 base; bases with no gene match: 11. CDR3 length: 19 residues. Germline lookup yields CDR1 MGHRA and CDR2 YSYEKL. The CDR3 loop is CASSQVPGLAGFRTGELFF. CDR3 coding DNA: TGCGCCAGCAGCCAAGTTCCGGGACTAGCGGGCTTTAGGACCGGGGAGCTGTTTTTT.

The CDR3 region has the DNA TGTGCCAGCAGCCGGGGACAGGGGCCCTACGAGCAGTACTTC. Translation gives CASSRGQGPYEQYF. The chain has TRBV6-6 and TRBJ2-7, with 10 bases aligning to TRBD1. Germline CDR1 MNHNY, CDR2 SVGAGI (reference sequence). J gave up 2 bases and V 6 bases, and 4 bases lay outside the gene matches. CDR3 length equals 14 residues.

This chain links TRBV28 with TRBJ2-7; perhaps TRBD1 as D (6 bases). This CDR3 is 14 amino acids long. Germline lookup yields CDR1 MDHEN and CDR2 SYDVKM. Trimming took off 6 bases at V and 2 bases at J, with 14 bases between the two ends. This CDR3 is CASSPPRDTYEQYF. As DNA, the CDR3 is TGTGCCAGCAGCCCTCCCCGGGACACCTACGAGCAGTACTTC.

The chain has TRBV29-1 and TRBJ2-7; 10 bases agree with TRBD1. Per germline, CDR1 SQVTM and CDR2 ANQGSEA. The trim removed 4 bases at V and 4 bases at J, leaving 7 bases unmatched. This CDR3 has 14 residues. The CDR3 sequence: CSVATGTGVYEQYF. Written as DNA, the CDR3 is TGCAGCGTTGCCACCGGGACAGGGGTTTACGAGCAGTACTTC.

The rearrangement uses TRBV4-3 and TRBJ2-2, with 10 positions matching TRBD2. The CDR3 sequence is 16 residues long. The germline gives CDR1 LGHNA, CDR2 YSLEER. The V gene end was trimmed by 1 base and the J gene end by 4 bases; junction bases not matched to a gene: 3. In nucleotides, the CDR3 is TGCGCCAGCAGCCAAGCCCCTAGCGGGAGCACCGGGGAGCTGTTTTTT. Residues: CASSQAPSGSTGELFF.

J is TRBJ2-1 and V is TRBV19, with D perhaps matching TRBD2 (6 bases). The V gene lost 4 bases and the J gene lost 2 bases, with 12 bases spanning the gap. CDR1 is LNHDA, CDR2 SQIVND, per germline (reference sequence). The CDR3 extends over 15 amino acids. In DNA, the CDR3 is TGTGCCAGTAGTACAGAAGCGGGCCCCTACAATGAGCAGTTCTTC. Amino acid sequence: CASSTEAGPYNEQFF.

The CDR3 DNA reads as TGTGCCTGGTACAAGGGACAGAGCTACAATGAGCAGTTCTTC. Residues: CAWYKGQSYNEQFF. V gene TRBV30 combines with J gene TRBJ2-1, with 7 bases aligning to TRBD1. Germline V lookup: CDR1 GTSNPN, CDR2 SVGIG (reference sequence). The junction had 7 bases not matched to a gene; V was cut back by 5 bases and J by 3 bases. This CDR3 is built from 14 residues.

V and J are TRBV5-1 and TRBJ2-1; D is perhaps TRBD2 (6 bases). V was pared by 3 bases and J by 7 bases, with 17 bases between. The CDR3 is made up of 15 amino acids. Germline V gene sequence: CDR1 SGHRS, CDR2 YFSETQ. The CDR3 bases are TGCGCCAGCAGCTCCGAAGCGGGCAAGTGGAATGAGCAGTTCTTC. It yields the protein CASSSEAGKWNEQFF. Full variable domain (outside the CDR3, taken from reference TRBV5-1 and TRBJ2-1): KAGVTQTPRYLIKTRGQQVTLSCSPISGHRSVSWYQQTPGQGLQFLFEYFSETQRNKGNFPGRFSGRQFSNSRSEMNVSTLELGDSALYLCASSSEAGKWNEQFFGPGTRLTVL.

CDR3 region: CASSPSGPGVVTEAFF. The CDR3 nucleotides are TGTGCCAGCTCCCCCTCTGGTCCAGGGGTCGTCACTGAAGCTTTCTTT. The V call is TRBV18, the J call TRBJ1-1, with D possibly TRBD1 on 6 matching bases. The ends were cut back, 6 bases at V and 4 bases at J, with 21 bases in the middle. CDR1 and CDR2 from the germline V gene are KGHSH and LQKENI. The length of the CDR3 is 16 residues.

In DNA form, the CDR3 reads TGTGCCAGTAGTAGGGACACCGCCAGCTCTGGAAACACCATATATTTT. Protein sequence: CASSRDTASSGNTIYF. The genes are TRBV19 and TRBJ1-3, with D perhaps TRBD1 (6 bases). The V end lost 4 bases, the J end lost 0 bases, and 13 bases lay between the germline ends. Germline V CDR1 and CDR2: LNHDA, SQIVND (reference sequence). The CDR3 totals 16 residues.

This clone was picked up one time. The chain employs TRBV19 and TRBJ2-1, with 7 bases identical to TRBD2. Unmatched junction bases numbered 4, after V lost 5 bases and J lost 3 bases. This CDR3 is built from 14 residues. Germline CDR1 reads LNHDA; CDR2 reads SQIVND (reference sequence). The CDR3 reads CASSWLAGYNEQFF. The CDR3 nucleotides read TGTGCCAGTAGTTGGTTAGCGGGCTACAATGAGCAGTTCTTC.